Below, 30 T cell receptor beta chains from the same sample are listed, as sequenced in a study of T cells in Graves' hyperthyroidism and ophthalmopathy. RNA transcripts provided the source from which TCR beta CDR3 regions were amplified. The HTBI primer set was used in a first-round RT-PCR of the TCR CDR3. TCRdb reprocessed the multiplex PCR reads via MiXCR and lists one record per CDR3 protein. The table has about 590,000 distinct CDR3 sequences, 13% to 15% seen once. The specimen was blood. These receptors originate from a woman between 18 and 29 years old with Graves' ophthalmopathy.

The chain uses TRBV20-1 and TRBJ2-7, with 15 bases lining up with TRBD2. Germline V gene sequence: CDR1 DFQATT, CDR2 SNEGSKA (reference sequence). This CDR3 has 18 residues. J lost 2 bases, V lost 3 bases, and 11 bases had no gene match. The CDR3 DNA is TGCAGTGCTAGCCCTACGGGACTAGCGGGAGGTTTACCCTACGAGCAGTACTTC. Amino acids: CSASPTGLAGGLPYEQYF.

This clonotype was picked up many times. This chain connects TRBV28 to TRBJ1-5, with D uncertain. This CDR3 spans 14 amino acids. The V end was cut by 6 bases, the J end by 1 base, with 10 bases between. Germline CDR1 is MDHEN and CDR2 is SYDVKM. CDR3 protein: CASSFLGSNQPQHF. The CDR3 coding sequence is TGTGCCAGCAGCTTCCTCGGGAGCAATCAGCCCCAGCATTTT.

This clonotype was detected ten times or more. The chain uses TRBV13 and TRBJ2-1; 8 bases match TRBD2. There are 16 residues in the CDR3. Per germline, CDR1 PRHDT and CDR2 FYEKMQ (reference sequence). Losses at the gene ends were 0 bases for V and 0 bases for J; bases not matched to a gene: 1. The CDR3 DNA reads as TGTGCCAGCAGCTTAGGCCGGGGGGGCTCCTACAATGAGCAGTTCTTC. This sequence encodes CASSLGRGGSYNEQFF.

This clonotype was found many times. The J gene is TRBJ2-4, the V gene TRBV30; D perhaps matches TRBD2 (6 bases). Deletions cut 7 bases from V and 3 bases from J, with 16 bases between. The CDR3 runs 14 residues. CDR1 is GTSNPN, CDR2 SVGIG, per germline (reference sequence). The CDR3 coding sequence is TGTGCCTTCCGGAGGGCCCTTTTCAAAAACATTCAGTACTTC. This translates into CAFRRALFKNIQYF.

This clonotype was found a few times. This chain joins TRBV12-3 or TRBV12-4 and TRBJ2-1, with TRBD2 matching 9 bases. The CDR3 has 15 residues. The ends lost 6 bases at V and 7 bases at J; junction bases unmatched: 10. This CDR3 reads CASSLRAGGPNEQFF. CDR3 nucleotides: TGTGCCAGCAGCCTAAGAGCGGGAGGCCCGAATGAGCAGTTCTTC.

On this clonotype itself: This may stem from a read error, because a much larger clone lies one nucleotide away. This sequence joins TRBV7-9 and TRBJ2-1; a possible D gene is TRBD1 (5 bases). CDR1 and CDR2 from the germline V gene are SEHNR and FQNEAQ (reference sequence). This CDR3 has 16 amino acids. The CDR3 DNA is TGTGCCAGCAGCCCCACCGACAGTCTCCCCTACAATGGGCAGTTCTTC. Encoded protein: CASSPTDSLPYNGQFF.

This chain joins TRBV6-5 and TRBJ2-3; TRBD1 aligns across 10 bases. There are 18 residues in the CDR3. In germline, CDR1 is MNHEY, CDR2 SVGAGI. V dropped 0 bases and J dropped 3; count of bases not matched to a gene: 9. The CDR3 bases are TGTGCCAGCAGTTACTCCGGGACAGGGGCGCTCATAACAGATACGCAGTATTTT. The encoded protein is CASSYSGTGALITDTQYF.

This clonotype was recorded many times. J is TRBJ2-1 and V is TRBV12-3 or TRBV12-4; 12 bases match TRBD2. Unmatched junction bases numbered 7, after V lost 3 bases and J lost 10 bases. The CDR3 length is 15 residues. CDR3: CASSFSLAGGGEQFF. CDR3 bases: TGTGCCAGCAGTTTTTCGCTAGCGGGAGGGGGGGAGCAGTTCTTC.

The J gene is TRBJ1-6, the V gene TRBV30; 8 bases fit TRBD1. This CDR3 contains 14 residues. J gave up 8 bases and V 2 bases, and 5 bases lay outside the gene matches. CDR1 is GTSNPN, CDR2 SVGIG, per germline (reference sequence). Here the CDR3 DNA reads TGTGCCTGGAGTTTATTACAGGGGGATTCACCCCTCCACTTT. It specifies CAWSLLQGDSPLHF. Full variable domain (remainder filled in from reference TRBV30 and TRBJ1-6): SQTIHQWPATLVQPVGSPLSLECTVEGTSNPNLYWYRQAAGRGLQLLFYSVGIGQISSEVPQNLSASRPQDRQFILSSKKLLLSDSGFYLCAWSLLQGDSPLHFGNGTRLTVT.

This clonotype was counted many times. The rearrangement uses TRBV20-1 and TRBJ2-3; maybe TRBD2 (5 bases). Germline V CDR1 and CDR2: DFQATT, SNEGSKA (reference sequence). The CDR3 runs 15 residues. V was clipped by 3 bases and J by 2 bases, with 15 bases between them. The CDR3 nucleotides read TGCAGTGCTAGGAGAGGGATACTACCCACAGATACGCAGTATTTT. As protein: CSARRGILPTDTQYF.

The chain joins TRBV4-1 to TRBJ2-2; possibly TRBD2 for D (6 bases). V lost 4 bases and J lost 7, with 22 bases in between. The germline CDR1 and CDR2 sequences are MGHRA and YSYEKL. This CDR3 is built from 17 residues. In DNA form, the CDR3 reads TGCGCCAGCAGCCCCGCGAGGACCGGGAGAAGGCGCGGGGAGCTGTTTTTT. This sequence encodes CASSPARTGRRRGELFF.

J is TRBJ2-7 and V is TRBV29-1, with TRBD1 identical over 9 bases. From germline, CDR1 is SQVTM and CDR2 ANQGSEA. The CDR3 consists of 15 residues. V trimming: 3 bases; J trimming: 6 bases; junction bases outside the gene matches: 12. Here the CDR3 DNA reads TGCAGCGTTGACCTCTCCCCGGGACAGGGTTTCGAGCAGTACTTC. It yields the protein CSVDLSPGQGFEQYF.

This clonotype was seen only a few times. V gene TRBV25-1 combines with J gene TRBJ2-7; weak D call: TRBD2 (5 bases). This CDR3 has 14 amino acids. CDR1 and CDR2 from the germline V gene are MGHDK and SYGVNS. V dropped 1 base and J dropped 3 bases, with 10 bases sitting between them. The CDR3 loop reads CASSEWRRDYEQYF. The CDR3 DNA reads TGTGCCAGCAGTGAATGGAGACGGGACTACGAGCAGTACTTC.

The chain recombines TRBV19 with TRBJ2-1; 14 bases fit TRBD2. Germline CDR1 and CDR2: LNHDA and SQIVND (reference sequence). This CDR3 comprises 15 residues. Germline trimming cut 4 bases from V and 7 bases from J; bases unmatched to any gene: 3. In nucleotides, the CDR3 is TGTGCCAGTAGTACGGGACTAGCGGGAGCTAATGAGCAGTTCTTC. Residues: CASSTGLAGANEQFF.

In this sample, this clonotype turned up a few times. This chain joins TRBV29-1 and TRBJ2-5; D is undetermined. The V end was cut by 5 bases, the J end by 0 bases, with 7 bases between. CDR3 length: 12 residues. Germline V CDR1 and CDR2: SQVTM, ANQGSEA. Written as DNA, the CDR3 is TGCAGCGTTAGGGCGTACCAAGAGACCCAGTACTTC. This sequence encodes CSVRAYQETQYF.

This clonotype showed up many times. The J gene is TRBJ2-1, the V gene TRBV6-2 or TRBV6-3; possibly TRBD2 for D (6 bases). Trimming took off 6 bases at V and 10 bases at J, with 19 bases between the two ends. This CDR3 has 14 residues. CDR1 is MNHEY, CDR2 SVGEGT, per germline. This CDR3 reads CASRTSKRVSEQFF. The CDR3 coding sequence is TGTGCCAGCAGAACTAGCAAGCGGGTTAGCGAGCAGTTCTTC.

The chain uses TRBV5-1 and TRBJ1-4, with 8 bases identical to TRBD1. Germline CDR1 reads SGHRS; CDR2 reads YFSETQ. The CDR3 contains 15 residues. J gave up 8 bases and V 5 bases, and 11 bases lay outside the gene matches. CDR3 bases: TGCGCCAGCAGGGACGACAGGGGAGGTGAGGAAAAACTGTTTTTT. Translating it yields CASRDDRGGEEKLFF.

Of note for this clonotype: A junction end diverges from the germline sequence, so it may reflect a read error. DNA of the CDR3: TGCAGTGCTAGAGCGGGACCCAGGGGTCATTCACCCCCCCACTTT. It is translated as CSARAGPRGHSPPHF. V gene TRBV20-1 combines with J gene TRBJ1-6; a weak D match, TRBD1 (6 bases). The CDR3 has 15 amino acids. Germline loops: CDR1 DFQATT, CDR2 SNEGSKA (reference sequence).

This clonotype has a count of ten or more. This chain connects TRBV3-1 to TRBJ1-2; D not resolved. V was shortened by 0 bases and J by 2 bases, with 10 bases between the two germline ends. Germline lookup yields CDR1 LGHDT and CDR2 YNNKEL (reference sequence). The length of the CDR3 is 15 residues. CDR3 region: CASSQDRAENYGYTF. The CDR3, as DNA: TGTGCCAGCAGCCAAGATCGGGCTGAGAACTATGGCTACACCTTC.

This clonotype turned up a few times. J is TRBJ2-7 and V is TRBV20-1, with D hard to call. Germline assignment: CDR1 DFQATT and CDR2 SNEGSKA (reference sequence). The CDR3 runs 13 residues. V was trimmed by 4 bases and J by 1 base, leaving 11 bases between them. The CDR3 DNA sequence: TGCAGTGCTACCGAAACAGATTCCTACGAGCAGTACTTC. Translating gives CSATETDSYEQYF.

The table lists this clonotype with many counts. The chain couples TRBV7-2 to TRBJ2-1; D not certain. Between the trimmed V and J ends, which lost 4 bases and 1 base, there was a span of 17 bases. The germline gives CDR1 SGHTA, CDR2 FQGNSA. The CDR3 has 17 residues. The CDR3 DNA follows: TGTGCCAGCAGCTCCCCGAGCCATCTGCCTTCCTACAATGAGCAGTTCTTC. Translated, it gives CASSSPSHLPSYNEQFF.

This rearrangement joins TRBV25-1 to TRBJ1-1, with TRBD1 as a possible D gene (6 bases). The germline V and J ends were trimmed by 5 bases and 3 bases, with 13 bases remaining between them. The length of the CDR3 is 14 residues. Germline-derived CDR1 and CDR2 are MGHDK and SYGVNS. The CDR3 sequence is CASSPPRGYTEAFF. The DNA for the CDR3 is TGTGCCAGCAGTCCCCCGAGGGGGTACACTGAAGCTTTCTTT.

Of note for this clonotype: With a much larger clone just one base away, this may be a read error. The V gene is TRBV30, the J gene TRBJ2-7, with 7 bases lining up with TRBD1. Germline-derived CDR1 and CDR2 are GTSNPN and SVGIG (reference sequence). This CDR3 spans 14 amino acids. V lost 4 bases to trimming and J lost 6 bases; unmatched junction nucleotides: 12. For the CDR3, the DNA is TGTGCCTGGACTCCGGGACAGAGTGGGGCCGAGCAGTACTTC. It specifies CAWTPGQSGAEQYF.

This clonotype has ten or more counts. This chain joins TRBV28 and TRBJ1-2, with D unresolved. Trimming shortened V by 6 bases and J by 0 bases, and 8 bases separated the two germline ends. CDR1 is MDHEN and CDR2 is SYDVKM in the germline V gene. The CDR3 contains 13 residues. The CDR3 DNA is TGTGCCAGCAGCCAAAGGGCTAACTATGGCTACACCTTC. Its translation: CASSQRANYGYTF.

The chain carries TRBV25-1 and TRBJ1-4; 7 positions agree with TRBD1. V was pared by 3 bases and J by 6 bases, with 7 bases of the junction left unmatched. CDR3 length: 15 amino acids. Looked up from germline, CDR1 is MGHDK and CDR2 is SYGVNS. This chain's CDR3 is CASSDGYRGDEKLFF. The DNA for the CDR3 is TGTGCCAGCAGTGACGGATACAGGGGAGATGAAAAACTGTTTTTT.

The J gene is TRBJ2-1, the V gene TRBV5-1, with D perhaps being TRBD1 or TRBD2 (5 bases each). This CDR3 has 15 amino acids. CDR1 and CDR2 (germline): SGHRS, YFSETQ. V was pared by 0 bases and J by 5 bases, with 12 bases between. CDR3 sequence: CASSLAGRFHNEQFF. The CDR3 DNA sequence: TGCGCCAGCAGCTTGGCGGGACGGTTTCACAATGAGCAGTTCTTC.

Notes on this clonotype: A read error may be the cause here, since a much bigger clone is one base away. This is likely a read error, given that the CDR3 carries no conserved phenylalanine or tryptophan at its end. The chain uses TRBV27 and TRBJ2-5; possible D gene TRBD1, 6 bases. V was pared by 5 bases and J by 3 bases, with 10 bases between. The CDR3 length is 13 residues. Germline V gene lookup returns CDR1 MNHEY and CDR2 SMNVEV (reference sequence). The CDR3 region has the DNA TGTGCCAGCAGTATACAGGGAAAAGAGACCCAGTACCTC. Translating it yields CASSIQGKETQYL.

The sample holds many counts of this clonotype. This chain joins TRBV7-2 and TRBJ2-7; 14 nucleotides match TRBD2. The CDR3 sequence is 14 residues long. Losses at the gene ends were 7 bases for V and 7 bases for J; bases not matched to a gene: 6. CDR1 is SGHTA and CDR2 is FQGNSA in the germline V gene. DNA for the CDR3: TGTGCCAGCAAGACTAGCGGGAGGGCCAGAGAGCAGTACTTC. It specifies CASKTSGRAREQYF.

The chain combines TRBV6-1 with TRBJ2-1; 7 bases agree with TRBD2. V dropped 2 bases and J dropped 5; count of bases not matched to a gene: 12. The CDR3 totals 17 residues. The germline V gene has CDR1 MNHNS and CDR2 SASEGT. CDR3 coding DNA: TGTGCCAGCAGTGAACTACCCCCCGGGACTACCAACAATGAGCAGTTCTTC. Its protein is CASSELPPGTTNNEQFF.

This clonotype was counted at least ten times. This sequence joins TRBV27 and TRBJ1-1; a weak D match, TRBD1 (5 bases). The CDR3 consists of 13 residues. Germline V CDR1 and CDR2: MNHEY, SMNVEV (reference sequence). V was cut by 7 bases and J by 1 base, with 10 bases left in between. In nucleotides, the CDR3 is TGTGCCAGCACGTCAAGGGGGAACACTGAAGCTTTCTTT. Its protein product is CASTSRGNTEAFF.